This TCR beta chain was found in a study of shared clonotypes between healthy human individuals. Findings and limits, study-wide: Although depth was large, rarefaction showed that sequencing of the sorted subsets was incomplete. Sampling included only blood; tissue repertoires likely differ.

As concerns this clone: Antigen unknown.

Those who donated, Caucasian adults without exception, all lived in Nashville, Tennessee. CCR7-negative CD45RA+ TemRA cells were pooled with CD45RO+ cells for CD8 memory. Generated by immunoSEQ multiplex PCR, the TCRdb table keeps only in-frame clones and is missing some. The sample shows some 95,000 clones, 68% of them seen only once. CDR3 size: 15 residues. Deletions cut 6 bases from V and 9 bases from J, with 21 bases between. CDR1 WSHSY and CDR2 SAAADI come from the germline V gene. The source of this sequence is a man in his thirties or forties in good health. The specimen sequenced was memory CD8+ T cells sorted from blood. The subset here: CD45RO+ cells pooled with CCR7-negative TemRA cells. This chain uses TRBV10-2 with TRBJ2-1, with D possibly being TRBD2 (6 bases). The CDR3 DNA follows: TGCGCCAGCAGGACCCCGCGGGGTCTGGGCTTTGAGCAGTTCTTC. As protein: CASRTPRGLGFEQFF.